This T cell receptor (beta chain) was sequenced for a study of T cell responses to AZD1222 COVID-19 vaccine. Overall study findings and caveats: The study found vaccine-associated CD4 TCRs spanning spike, dominant at 160-218 and 743-854. Two doses of AZD1222 preceded a rise in Spike-specific TCR breadth and depth. Donors, mostly white British, included more females; clonal diversity was possibly underestimated. Sampled repertoires all dated from after the peak T cell response.

The CDR3 extends over 16 amino acids. J was trimmed by 4 bases and V by 11 bases; bases with no gene match: 14. CDR1 and CDR2 from the germline V gene are SEHNR and FQNEAQ (reference sequence). Repertoires were generated with immunoSEQ multiplex PCR, while TCRdb's copy carries only in-frame clones and drops some. Of approximately 100,000 clones listed, 92% are singletons. This clone was detected only once. The antigen is undetermined. Sequencing used peripheral blood, obtained on day 0 of AZD1222 vaccination. The clonotype originates from an adult in good health. V gene TRBV7-9 combines with J gene TRBJ2-5; 12 bases are a match to TRBD2. The DNA of the CDR3 is TGTGCCGGAGAGTATCTAGCGGGAGGGCCGCGAGAGACCCAGTACTTC. Translating gives CAGEYLAGGPRETQYF.